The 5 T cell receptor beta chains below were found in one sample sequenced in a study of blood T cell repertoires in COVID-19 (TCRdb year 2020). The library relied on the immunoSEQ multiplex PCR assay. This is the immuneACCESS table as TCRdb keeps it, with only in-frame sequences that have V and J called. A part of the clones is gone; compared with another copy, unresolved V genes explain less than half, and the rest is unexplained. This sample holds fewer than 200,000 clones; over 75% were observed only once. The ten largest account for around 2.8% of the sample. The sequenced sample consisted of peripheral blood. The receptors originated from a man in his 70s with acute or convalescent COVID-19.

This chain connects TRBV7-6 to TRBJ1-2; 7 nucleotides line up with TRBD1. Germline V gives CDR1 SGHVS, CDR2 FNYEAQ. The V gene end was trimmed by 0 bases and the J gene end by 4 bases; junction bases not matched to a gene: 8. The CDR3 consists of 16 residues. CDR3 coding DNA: TGTGCCAGCAGCTTAGCACAACTGGGACAGTTCTATGGCTACACCTTC. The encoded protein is CASSLAQLGQFYGYTF.

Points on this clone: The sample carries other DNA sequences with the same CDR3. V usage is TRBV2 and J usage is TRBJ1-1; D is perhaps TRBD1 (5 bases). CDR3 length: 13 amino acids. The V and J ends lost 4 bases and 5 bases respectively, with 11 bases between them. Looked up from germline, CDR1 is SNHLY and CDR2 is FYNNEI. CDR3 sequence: CASSVQGSTEAFF. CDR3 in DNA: TGTGCCAGCAGTGTTCAGGGAAGTACTGAAGCTTTCTTT.

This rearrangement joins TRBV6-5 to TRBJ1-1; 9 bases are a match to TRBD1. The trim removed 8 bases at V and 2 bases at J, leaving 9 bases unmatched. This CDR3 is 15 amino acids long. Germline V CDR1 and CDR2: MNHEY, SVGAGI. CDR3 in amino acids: CASARDREKNTEAFF. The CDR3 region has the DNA TGTGCCAGCGCCCGGGACAGGGAGAAAAACACTGAAGCTTTCTTT.

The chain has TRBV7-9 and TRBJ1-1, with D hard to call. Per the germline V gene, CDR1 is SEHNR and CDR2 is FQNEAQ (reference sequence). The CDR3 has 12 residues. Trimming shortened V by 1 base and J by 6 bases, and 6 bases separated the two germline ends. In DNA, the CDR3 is TGTGCCAGCAGCTTAGGGCCCGCTGAAGCTTTCTTT. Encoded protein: CASSLGPAEAFF.

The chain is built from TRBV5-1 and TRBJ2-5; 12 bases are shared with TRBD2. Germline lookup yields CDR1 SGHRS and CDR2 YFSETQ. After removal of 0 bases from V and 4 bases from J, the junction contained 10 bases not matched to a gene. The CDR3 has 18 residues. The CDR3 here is CASSLEGSLAGGLETQYF. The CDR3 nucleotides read TGCGCCAGCAGCTTGGAGGGGTCACTAGCGGGGGGCCTAGAGACCCAGTACTTC.